The clone carrying this T cell receptor (beta chain) was recorded many times. The antigen remains undetermined. This entry is derived from a study of T-cell reconstitution after alpha-beta-depleted transplantation in children. The study's findings and limits: There were some patients whose high TCRbeta diversity at day 60 came from surviving recipient T cells and thymic progenitors. Newly produced T cells mostly provided counts and TCRbeta diversity after one year, as hyperexpanded clones declined. As was reported, about two months after transplant, alpha-beta T cells came from several hundred expanded graft clones.

V shed 6 bases, J shed 5 bases, and the junction held 2 bases outside the gene matches. Germline-derived CDR1 and CDR2 are SQVTM and ANQGSEA. The CDR3 has 11 residues. Preparation of the TCRbeta library involved a method that used unique molecular identifiers. TCRdb used MiXCR to reprocess the PCR reads, holding one entry per CDR3 protein. The sample holds some 200,000 distinct CDR3 sequences; 5% to 7.5% are singletons and the top ten take about 5%. This sequence was found in a girl in the first two years of life with combined immunodeficiency, due to receive a stem cell transplant. Source: PBMCs, taken before TCRalphabeta/CD19-depleted stem cell transplant. The rearrangement links TRBV29-1 to TRBJ2-5; TRBD1 aligns across 8 bases. As DNA, the CDR3 is TGCAGCGTGACAGGGGATGAGACCCAGTACTTC. As protein: CSVTGDETQYF.